The 23 T cell receptor beta chains below were found in one sample sequenced in a study of blood T cell repertoires in COVID-19. Method: immunoSEQ multiplex PCR; TCRdb's copy keeps in-frame clones and lacks some. This sample has approximately 240,000 clones, with 83% found just once. Sequenced input: peripheral blood. The receptor source for this set is a human donor in a cohort sampled during active COVID-19.

This chain links TRBV5-6 with TRBJ2-1; 7 positions match TRBD2. V shed 4 bases, J shed 8 bases, and the junction held 12 bases outside the gene matches. Per germline, CDR1 SGHDT and CDR2 YYEEEE. The length of the CDR3 is 15 residues. CDR3 nucleotide sequence: TGTGCCAGCAGCCCCGGGACTACCTCTTGGGATGAGCAGTTCTTC. Translation gives CASSPGTTSWDEQFF.

The chain combines TRBV2 with TRBJ2-1; 7 bases are shared with TRBD1. The CDR3 consists of 10 residues. The germline V gene encodes CDR1 SNHLY and CDR2 FYNNEI. V trimming: 8 bases; J trimming: 13 bases; junction bases outside the gene matches: 5. The CDR3 coding sequence is TGTGCCAGCGGGACAGTCAAACAGTTCTTC. This translates into CASGTVKQFF.

The V gene is TRBV2, the J gene TRBJ2-5, with 14 bases matching TRBD2. The CDR3 spans 15 residues. From germline, CDR1 is SNHLY and CDR2 FYNNEI. After removal of 6 bases from V and 4 bases from J, the junction contained 4 bases not matched to a gene. CDR3 region: CASRSGTSGRETQYF. The DNA for the CDR3 is TGTGCCAGCAGGTCCGGGACTAGCGGGAGAGAGACCCAGTACTTC. Combining the CDR3 with reference TRBV2 and TRBJ2-5 gives the whole variable domain EPEVTQTPSHQVTQMGQEVILRCVPISNHLYFYWYRQILGQKVEFLVSFYNNEISEKSEIFDDQFSVERPDGSNFTLKIRSTKLEDSAMYFCASRSGTSGRETQYFGPGTRLLVL.

This chain links TRBV19 with TRBJ2-7, with TRBD1 as a possible D gene (6 bases). This CDR3 is built from 13 residues. The ends were cut back, 8 bases at V and 3 bases at J, with 14 bases in the middle. Germline loops: CDR1 LNHDA, CDR2 SQIVND (reference sequence). The DNA of the CDR3 is TGTGCCAGTGGTCCCGGGACAAACTACGAGCAGTACTTC. It encodes CASGPGTNYEQYF.

V and J are TRBV10-2 and TRBJ2-5, with D maybe TRBD2 (5 bases). Germline V gene data show CDR1 as WSHSY and CDR2 as SAAADI. This CDR3 is built from 13 residues. Trimming took 3 bases from V and 9 from J, leaving 14 bases between them. The CDR3 reads CASSERTDGAQYF. Here the CDR3 DNA reads TGCGCCAGCAGTGAACGGACCGACGGGGCCCAGTACTTC.

This clone was counted once. The rearrangement joins TRBV28 to TRBJ1-2, with a weak D call TRBD1 (5 bases). Per the germline V gene, CDR1 is MDHEN and CDR2 is SYDVKM. The CDR3 extends over 15 amino acids. The V end lost 6 bases, the J end lost 4 bases, and 18 bases lay between the germline ends. The CDR3 here is CASRPGGIDPYGYTF. CDR3 in DNA: TGTGCCAGCAGGCCGGGGGGGATCGACCCCTATGGCTACACCTTC.

The chain carries TRBV3-1 (or the pseudogene TRBV3-2) and TRBJ1-5, with D possibly being TRBD1 (5 bases). Trimming cost V 4 bases and J 2 bases, with 9 bases left between them. This CDR3 contains 14 residues. In germline, CDR1 is LGHDT, CDR2 YNNKEL (reference sequence). CDR3 residues: CASSRGAGNQPQHF. The CDR3, as DNA: TGTGCCAGCAGCCGCGGGGCGGGCAATCAGCCCCAGCATTTT.

The gene calls are TRBV6-6 and TRBJ1-3; possibly TRBD1 for D (6 bases). The V and J ends lost 4 bases and 0 bases respectively, with 13 bases between them. In germline, CDR1 is MNHNY, CDR2 SVGAGI (reference sequence). CDR3 size: 16 residues. The chain's CDR3 is CASSSPGHLSGNTIYF. The CDR3 DNA is TGTGCCAGCAGTTCACCGGGACACCTCTCTGGAAACACCATATATTTT.

CDR3 protein: CASSVENRFYNEQFF. The DNA for the CDR3 is TGTGCCAGCAGCGTAGAGAACAGATTCTACAATGAGCAGTTCTTC. V gene TRBV9 combines with J gene TRBJ2-1, with D uncertain. This CDR3 has 15 residues. The germline V and J ends were trimmed by 0 bases and 3 bases, with 10 bases remaining between them. Germline CDR1 SGDLS, CDR2 YYNGEE. The full variable domain, rest sourced from reference TRBV9 and TRBJ2-1, is DSGVTQTPKHLITATGQRVTLRCSPRSGDLSVYWYQQSLDQGLQFLIQYYNGEERAKGNILERFSAQQFPDLHSELNLSSLELGDSALYFCASSVENRFYNEQFFGPGTRLTVL.

The gene calls are TRBV24-1 and TRBJ2-2; 9 nucleotides align to TRBD2. Per the germline V gene, CDR1 is KGHDR and CDR2 is SFDVKD. The length of the CDR3 is 14 residues. V gave up 10 bases and J gave up 3 bases; unmatched junction bases: 5. The CDR3 spells CATSSGDYTGELFF. CDR3 nucleotide sequence: TGTGCCACTTCTAGCGGGGACTACACCGGGGAGCTGTTTTTT.

The rearrangement uses TRBV12-3 or TRBV12-4 and TRBJ1-3; D uncertain. CDR3 length: 12 residues. V lost 3 bases, J lost 4 bases, and 4 bases lay in between. CDR3 amino acids: CASSLGGNTIYF. The CDR3, as DNA: TGTGCCAGCAGTTTGGGCGGAAACACCATATATTTT.

The CDR3 reads CASSQVPGGLGYTF. The DNA for the CDR3 is TGTGCCAGCAGCCAAGTTCCGGGGGGTCTTGGCTACACCTTC. The rearrangement joins TRBV3-1 (or the pseudogene TRBV3-2) to TRBJ1-2; D might be TRBD1 (5 bases). The CDR3 is 14 amino acids. Per germline, CDR1 LGHDT and CDR2 YNNKEL (reference sequence). Trimming removed 1 base at V and 7 bases at J, with 13 bases between.

V and J are TRBV7-9 and TRBJ2-1; maybe TRBD1 (6 bases). CDR1 and CDR2 from the germline V gene are SEHNR and FQNEAQ (reference sequence). V lost 3 bases and J 6 bases, leaving 12 bases between the germline ends. There are 14 residues in the CDR3. The CDR3 DNA reads as TGTGCCAGCAGCTTGGGGGCTAGCACCAATGAGCAGTTCTTC. This translates into CASSLGASTNEQFF.

CDR3 in DNA: TGTGCCAGCAGTTTACCCAAGGGACAGGGGCGGAACACTGAAGCTTTCTTT. It encodes CASSLPKGQGRNTEAFF. V usage is TRBV28 and J usage is TRBJ1-1, with 10 bases that match TRBD1. The germline gives CDR1 MDHEN, CDR2 SYDVKM. V shed 2 bases, J shed 1 base, and the junction held 7 bases outside the gene matches. The CDR3 consists of 17 residues.

This chain joins TRBV7-9 and TRBJ2-5, with 9 bases identical to TRBD1. Germline CDR1 and CDR2: SEHNR and FQNEAQ (reference sequence). The CDR3 is 15 amino acids. The V segment lost 3 bases and the J segment 3 bases; nucleotides outside the gene matches: 5. CDR3 region: CASSFPQGAEETQYF. CDR3 coding DNA: TGTGCCAGCAGCTTCCCACAGGGGGCCGAAGAGACCCAGTACTTC.

This clone was counted between two and nine times. CDR3 sequence: CASSLETGTQYF. DNA for the CDR3: TGTGCCAGCAGCTTAGAGACGGGTACGCAGTATTTT. The J gene is TRBJ2-3, the V gene TRBV7-9; D uncertain. The V and J ends lost 1 base and 8 bases respectively, with 7 bases between them. Per germline, CDR1 SEHNR and CDR2 FQNEAQ (reference sequence). The CDR3 has 12 residues.

The V and J genes are TRBV19 and TRBJ2-5; TRBD2 might be the D (6 bases). Trimming took 5 bases from V and 10 from J, leaving 17 bases between them. There are 13 residues in the CDR3. Germline V CDR1 and CDR2: LNHDA, SQIVND (reference sequence). The DNA of the CDR3 is TGTGCCAGTAGTTCCAGGGAGGTTTTAGGCCAGTACTTC. This encodes CASSSREVLGQYF.

The chain's CDR3 is CASSHRTDSNQPQHF. As DNA, the CDR3 is TGTGCCAGTAGCCACCGGACAGATAGCAATCAGCCCCAGCATTTT. The chain carries TRBV19 and TRBJ1-5; D may be TRBD1 (6 bases). Germline V gene sequence: CDR1 LNHDA, CDR2 SQIVND (reference sequence). This CDR3 is 15 amino acids long. V was pared by 6 bases and J by 0 bases, with 12 bases between.

V usage is TRBV2 and J usage is TRBJ2-7; 12 bases align to TRBD1. CDR1 is SNHLY, CDR2 FYNNEI, per germline. Germline trimming cut 10 bases from V and 3 bases from J; bases unmatched to any gene: 22. The CDR3 is made up of 19 amino acids. The CDR3 coding sequence is TGTGCCAACAACGCTTTCGGGACAGGGGGCTCGGGGGATCTCTACGAGCAGTACTTC. Translation gives CANNAFGTGGSGDLYEQYF.

This clone showed up just a few times. The gene calls are TRBV7-9 and TRBJ2-7; D perhaps matches TRBD2 (5 bases). Germline lookup yields CDR1 SEHNR and CDR2 FQNEAQ (reference sequence). This CDR3 spans 13 amino acids. The ends were cut back, 5 bases at V and 2 bases at J, with 10 bases in the middle. CDR3: CASSPEGPYEQYF. The CDR3 DNA follows: TGTGCCAGCAGCCCCGAGGGCCCCTACGAGCAGTACTTC.

V and J are TRBV11-2 and TRBJ2-3, with D possibly being TRBD2 (6 bases). With 6 bases removed from V and 1 base from J, the gap between germline ends came to 11 bases. Germline lookup yields CDR1 SGHAT and CDR2 FQNNGV. CDR3 length: 14 amino acids. CDR3 region: CASSSGDRTDTQYF. The CDR3 DNA sequence: TGTGCCAGCAGTAGCGGAGATCGCACAGATACGCAGTATTTT.

V is TRBV19 and J is TRBJ1-1, with 7 bases identical to TRBD1. Germline V gene lookup returns CDR1 LNHDA and CDR2 SQIVND (reference sequence). The CDR3 runs 13 residues. V was clipped by 5 bases and J by 6 bases; unmatched bases: 6. The CDR3 DNA is TGTGCCAGTAGTTCAGACAGGGTAGCTGAAGCTTTCTTT. As protein: CASSSDRVAEAFF.

The genes are TRBV28 and TRBJ2-7; the match to TRBD2 covers 13 bases. Germline V gene sequence: CDR1 MDHEN, CDR2 SYDVKM. J lost 4 bases, V lost 4 bases, and 7 bases had no gene match. This CDR3 region has 16 residues. Here the CDR3 DNA reads TGTGCCAGCAGTTCGGTACTAGCGGGAGGGGATTACGAGCAGTACTTC. Its protein product is CASSSVLAGGDYEQYF.